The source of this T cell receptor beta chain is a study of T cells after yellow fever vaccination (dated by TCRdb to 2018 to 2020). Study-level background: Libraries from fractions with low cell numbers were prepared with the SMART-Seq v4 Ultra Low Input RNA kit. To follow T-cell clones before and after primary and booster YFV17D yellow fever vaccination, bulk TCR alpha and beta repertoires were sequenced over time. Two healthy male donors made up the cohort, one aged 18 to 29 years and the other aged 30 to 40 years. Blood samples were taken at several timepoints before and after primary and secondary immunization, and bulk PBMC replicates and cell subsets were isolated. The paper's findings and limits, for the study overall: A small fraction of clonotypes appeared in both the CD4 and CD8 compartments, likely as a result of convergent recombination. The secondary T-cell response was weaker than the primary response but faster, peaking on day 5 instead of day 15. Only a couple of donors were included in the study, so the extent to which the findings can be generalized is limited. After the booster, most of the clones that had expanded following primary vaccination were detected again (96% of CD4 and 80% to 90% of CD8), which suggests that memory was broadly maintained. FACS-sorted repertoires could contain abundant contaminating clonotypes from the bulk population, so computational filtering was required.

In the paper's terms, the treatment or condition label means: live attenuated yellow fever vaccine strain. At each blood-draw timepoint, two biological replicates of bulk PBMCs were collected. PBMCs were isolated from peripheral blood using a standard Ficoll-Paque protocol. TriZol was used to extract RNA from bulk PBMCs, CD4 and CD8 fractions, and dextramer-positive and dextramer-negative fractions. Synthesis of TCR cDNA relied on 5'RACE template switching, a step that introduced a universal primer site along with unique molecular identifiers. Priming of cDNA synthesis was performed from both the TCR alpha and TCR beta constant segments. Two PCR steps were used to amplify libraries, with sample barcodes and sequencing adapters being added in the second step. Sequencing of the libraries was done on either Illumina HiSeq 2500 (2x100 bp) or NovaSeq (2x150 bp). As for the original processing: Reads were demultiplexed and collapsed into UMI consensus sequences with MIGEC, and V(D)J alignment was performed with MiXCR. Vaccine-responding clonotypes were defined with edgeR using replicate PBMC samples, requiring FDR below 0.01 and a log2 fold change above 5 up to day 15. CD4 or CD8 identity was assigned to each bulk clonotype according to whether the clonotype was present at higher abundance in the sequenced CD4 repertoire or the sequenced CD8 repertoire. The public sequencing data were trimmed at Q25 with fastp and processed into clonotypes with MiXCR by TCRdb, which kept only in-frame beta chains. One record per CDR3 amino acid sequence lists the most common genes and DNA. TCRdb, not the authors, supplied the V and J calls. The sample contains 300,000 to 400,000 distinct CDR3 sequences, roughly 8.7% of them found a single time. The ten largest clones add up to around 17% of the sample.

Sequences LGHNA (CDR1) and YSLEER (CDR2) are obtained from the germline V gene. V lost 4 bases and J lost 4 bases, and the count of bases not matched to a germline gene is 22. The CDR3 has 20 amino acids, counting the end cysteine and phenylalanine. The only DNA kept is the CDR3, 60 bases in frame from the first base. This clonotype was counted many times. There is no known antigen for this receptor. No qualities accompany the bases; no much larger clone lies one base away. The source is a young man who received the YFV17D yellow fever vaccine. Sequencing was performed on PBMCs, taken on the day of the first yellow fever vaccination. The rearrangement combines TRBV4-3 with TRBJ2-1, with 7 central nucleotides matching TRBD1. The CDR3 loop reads CASSRKLSSGTATRYNEQFF. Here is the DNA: TGCGCCAGCAGCCGCAAACTCAGTTCCGGGACAGCGACCAGATACAATGAGCAGTTCTTC.